Each of the 26 T cell receptor beta chains below was sequenced from the same sample in a study of blood T cell repertoires in COVID-19. Sequencing used immunoSEQ multiplex PCR; TCRdb keeps in-frame clones, though not all of them. Among about 400,000 clones listed, 75% to 90% were seen once. Sequenced: peripheral blood. The receptors here all came from a woman aged 55-69 years with COVID-19, enrolled during active disease.

As to this clone: In the same sample, other DNA sequences code for this CDR3. This chain connects TRBV19 to TRBJ1-5; D may be TRBD1 (5 bases). The CDR3 runs 14 residues. Per germline, CDR1 LNHDA and CDR2 SQIVND (reference sequence). Between the trimmed V and J ends, which lost 1 base and 4 bases, there was a span of 8 bases. The CDR3 DNA is TGTGCCAGTAGTATAGTTGGGGGGAATCAGCCCCAGCATTTT. Amino acid sequence: CASSIVGGNQPQHF. The entire variable domain, with the rest obtained from reference TRBV19 and TRBJ1-5, is as follows: DGGITQSPKYLFRKEGQNVTLSCEQNLNHDAMYWYRQDPGQGLRLIYYSQIVNDFQKGDIAEGYSVSREKKESFPLTVTSAQKNPTAFYLCASSIVGGNQPQHFGDGTRLSIL.

The gene calls are TRBV6-1 and TRBJ1-2; TRBD1 aligns across 12 bases. This CDR3 is 17 amino acids long. J gave up 0 bases and V 4 bases, and 6 bases lay outside the gene matches. The germline CDR1 and CDR2 sequences are MNHNS and SASEGT. The CDR3 DNA reads as TGTGCCAGCAGTGGGGGGACAGGGGGCGCTTCTAACTATGGCTACACCTTC. This sequence encodes CASSGGTGGASNYGYTF.

J is TRBJ1-2 and V is TRBV21-1; the table assigns TRBD1, which was not confirmed against the DNA. TRBV21-1 is given as a pseudogene. This CDR3 has 17 amino acids. The CDR3 sequence is CASSKAKPTGPTCGYTF. The CDR3 region has the DNA TGTGCCAGCAGCAAAGCTAAACCGACAGGGCCTACATGTGGCTACACCTTC.

V usage is TRBV11-2 and J usage is TRBJ1-1; tentative D call: TRBD1 (6 bases). V lost 5 bases to trimming and J lost 0 bases, with 16 bases between them. Per germline, CDR1 SGHAT and CDR2 FQNNGV. The CDR3 spans 16 residues. The chain's CDR3 is CASSHGQPTMNTEAFF. The CDR3 region has the DNA TGTGCCAGCAGCCACGGACAGCCTACCATGAACACTGAAGCTTTCTTT.

This chain uses TRBV10-2 with TRBJ2-6, with 8 bases identical to TRBD1. With V trimmed by 5 bases and J by 0 bases, 3 bases remained unmatched. Germline CDR1 is WSHSY and CDR2 is SAAADI. The CDR3 runs 16 residues. The CDR3 nucleotides are TGCGCCAGCAGTTCGGACAGGGTCTCTGGGGCCAACGTCCTGACTTTC. This gives the protein CASSSDRVSGANVLTF.

This chain connects TRBV7-2 to TRBJ2-1; 10 bases are a match to TRBD2. V dropped 4 bases and J dropped 6; count of bases not matched to a gene: 12. This CDR3 comprises 17 residues. The germline V gene has CDR1 SGHTA and CDR2 FQGNSA. CDR3 residues: CASSSRVLAGGFNEQFF. The CDR3 DNA is TGTGCCAGCAGCTCCAGGGTCTTAGCGGGGGGTTTCAATGAGCAGTTCTTC.

The rearrangement joins TRBV16 to TRBJ1-2; D perhaps matches TRBD1 (5 bases). This CDR3 region has 12 residues. Trimming took off 4 bases at V and 5 bases at J, with 8 bases between the two ends. CDR1 and CDR2 (germline): KGHSY, FQNENV. The CDR3, as DNA: TGTGCCAGCAGCCGGGGGGGTTATGGCTACACCTTC. It is translated as CASSRGGYGYTF.

The chain recombines TRBV11-1 with TRBJ1-3; D ambiguous. The CDR3 has 14 residues. Germline V lookup: CDR1 SGHAT, CDR2 FQDESV (reference sequence). V shed 8 bases and J shed 1 base, with 12 bases lying between them. The CDR3 DNA sequence: TGTGCCAGCGGCCATGGCAATTCTGGAAACACCATATATTTT. As protein: CASGHGNSGNTIYF. Based on the CDR3 plus reference TRBV11-1 and TRBJ1-3, the full variable domain is EAEVAQSPRYKITEKSQAVAFWCDPISGHATLYWYRQILGQGPELLVQFQDESVVDDSQLPKDRFSAERLKGVDSTLKIQPAELGDSAMYLCASGHGNSGNTIYFGEGSWLTVV.

The chain uses TRBV7-2 and TRBJ2-2; D is uncertain. CDR3 length: 13 amino acids. The V end lost 4 bases, the J end lost 4 bases, and 7 bases lay between the germline ends. From germline, CDR1 is SGHTA and CDR2 FQGNSA. CDR3 sequence reads: CASSSRSTGELFF. The CDR3 DNA is TGTGCCAGCAGCTCCCGGTCCACCGGGGAGCTGTTTTTT.

The chain uses TRBV6-5 and TRBJ2-7; 7 positions match TRBD1. Germline CDR1 reads MNHEY; CDR2 reads SVGAGI. The CDR3 spans 15 residues. The V and J ends lost 6 bases and 3 bases, in that order; junction bases with no gene match: 11. The CDR3 DNA is TGTGCCAGCAGAAGAGGGGACAGATCCTTCTACGAGCAGTACTTC. Translated: CASRRGDRSFYEQYF.

V is TRBV19 and J is TRBJ2-7; 11 bases agree with TRBD1. CDR3 size: 16 residues. V lost 4 bases to trimming and J lost 5 bases; unmatched junction nucleotides: 10. Per the germline V gene, CDR1 is LNHDA and CDR2 is SQIVND (reference sequence). CDR3 coding DNA: TGTGCCAGTAGTAGACCTCCCGGACAGGGGGCAAACGAGCAGTACTTC. This gives the protein CASSRPPGQGANEQYF.

This rearrangement joins TRBV7-3 to TRBJ2-3, with a tentative D call TRBD1 (6 bases). Germline assignment: CDR1 SGHTA and CDR2 FQGTGA. The CDR3 runs 13 residues. V lost 3 bases and J lost 5, with 9 bases in between. The CDR3 reads CASSFIGGDTQYF. DNA of the CDR3: TGTGCCAGCAGCTTTATAGGGGGAGATACGCAGTATTTT.

The chain combines TRBV2 with TRBJ2-7; 9 bases match TRBD1. Unmatched junction bases numbered 2, after V lost 5 bases and J lost 0 bases. CDR1 is SNHLY and CDR2 is FYNNEI in the germline V gene. This CDR3 contains 14 residues. The CDR3 DNA sequence: TGTGCCAGCAGTTTGGGACAGGGCTCCTACGAGCAGTACTTC. Encoded protein: CASSLGQGSYEQYF.

The rearrangement uses TRBV5-6 and TRBJ1-1; TRBD1 matches at 8 bases. Germline lookup yields CDR1 SGHDT and CDR2 YYEEEE. V shed 0 bases, J shed 0 bases, and the junction held 1 base outside the gene matches. The CDR3 runs 15 residues. The CDR3 loop reads CASSLGTGMNTEAFF. CDR3 sequence (DNA): TGTGCCAGCAGCTTGGGGACAGGGATGAACACTGAAGCTTTCTTT. The full variable domain, its missing parts supplied by reference TRBV5-6 and TRBJ1-1, is DAGVTQSPTHLIKTRGQQVTLRCSPKSGHDTVSWYQQALGQGPQFIFQYYEEEERQRGNFPDRFSGHQFPNYSSELNVNALLLGDSALYLCASSLGTGMNTEAFFGQGTRLTVV.

This clone was recorded a few times. The chain links TRBV12-3 or TRBV12-4 to TRBJ1-1; 8 nucleotides agree with TRBD1. This CDR3 has 12 amino acids. V dropped 2 bases and J dropped 11; count of bases not matched to a gene: 4. The CDR3 loop is CASSLSGTGAFF. Written as DNA, the CDR3 is TGTGCCAGCAGTTTATCCGGGACAGGTGCTTTCTTT.

V is TRBV30 and J is TRBJ2-5, with TRBD1 matching over 11 bases. Trimming removed 4 bases from V and 0 bases from J; junction bases left unmatched: 7. From germline, CDR1 is GTSNPN and CDR2 SVGIG (reference sequence). This CDR3 has 16 residues. DNA of the CDR3: TGTGCCTGGATCCGTCGGGACAGGGGGTACCAAGAGACCCAGTACTTC. This translates into CAWIRRDRGYQETQYF. Full variable domain (outside the CDR3, taken from reference TRBV30 and TRBJ2-5): SQTIHQWPATLVQPVGSPLSLECTVEGTSNPNLYWYRQAAGRGLQLLFYSVGIGQISSEVPQNLSASRPQDRQFILSSKKLLLSDSGFYLCAWIRRDRGYQETQYFGPGTRLLVL.

For this clone: A junction boundary mismatches the germline segment, possibly from a read error. The rearrangement uses TRBV5-1 and TRBJ1-2, with a tentative D call TRBD1 (6 bases). The germline CDR1 and CDR2 sequences are SGHRS and YFSETQ. The CDR3 length is 16 residues. Here the CDR3 DNA reads TGCGCCAGCAGTTTGGGGTGGAGCGGCCAGGGGTATGGCTACACCTTC. Protein sequence: CASSLGWSGQGYGYTF. The entire variable domain, with the rest obtained from reference TRBV5-1 and TRBJ1-2, is as follows: KAGVTQTPRYLIKTRGQQVTLSCSPISGHRSVSWYQQTPGQGLQFLFEYFSETQRNKGNFPGRFSGRQFSNSRSEMNVSTLELGDSALYLCASSLGWSGQGYGYTFGSGTRLTVV.

The chain has TRBV9 and TRBJ1-1; no definite D call. From germline, CDR1 is SGDLS and CDR2 YYNGEE. The CDR3 is 14 residues long. V gave up 4 bases and J gave up 6 bases, with 16 bases separating them. The CDR3, as DNA: TGTGCCAGCAGCCCGCGGGTGGAGGTGGCTGAAGCTTTCTTT. It translates to CASSPRVEVAEAFF. The full variable domain, in which reference TRBV9 and TRBJ1-1 provide the parts outside the CDR3, is DSGVTQTPKHLITATGQRVTLRCSPRSGDLSVYWYQQSLDQGLQFLIQYYNGEERAKGNILERFSAQQFPDLHSELNLSSLELGDSALYFCASSPRVEVAEAFFGQGTRLTVV.

The V gene is TRBV7-9, the J gene TRBJ1-1, with 10 bases that match TRBD1. This CDR3 is 16 amino acids long. Per the germline V gene, CDR1 is SEHNR and CDR2 is FQNEAQ (reference sequence). The V segment lost 3 bases and the J segment 4 bases; nucleotides outside the gene matches: 8. Here the CDR3 DNA reads TGTGCCAGCAGCTTTAGACAGGGGGCTGGAAGCACTGAAGCTTTCTTT. Translated, it gives CASSFRQGAGSTEAFF. The full variable domain, with the rest looked up from reference TRBV7-9 and TRBJ1-1, is DTGVSQNPRHKITKRGQNVTFRCDPISEHNRLYWYRQTLGQGPEFLTYFQNEAQLEKSRLLSDRFSAERPKGSFSTLEIQRTEQGDSAMYLCASSFRQGAGSTEAFFGQGTRLTVV.

V usage is TRBV2 and J usage is TRBJ1-1, with TRBD1 identical over 7 bases. The junction had 9 bases not matched to a gene; V was cut back by 11 bases and J by 3 bases. Germline V CDR1 and CDR2: SNHLY, FYNNEI. This CDR3 is built from 13 residues. The CDR3 DNA sequence: TGTGCCGGTAGACAGGGAAGTGACACTGAAGCTTTCTTT. This sequence encodes CAGRQGSDTEAFF.

A single count supports this clone. The rearrangement uses TRBV6-6 and TRBJ2-1; 16 bases line up with TRBD2. There are 17 residues in the CDR3. Germline V gene data show CDR1 as MNHNY and CDR2 as SVGAGI (reference sequence). The V and J ends lost 5 bases and 7 bases, in that order; junction bases with no gene match: 8. This chain's CDR3 is CASSPLGLAGGLNEQFF. The CDR3 nucleotides are TGTGCCAGCAGTCCCTTGGGACTAGCGGGGGGGCTAAATGAGCAGTTCTTC.

This clone was found once. The CDR3 loop reads CASSQEGGNTGELFF. The CDR3 DNA reads TGTGCCAGCAGCCAAGAGGGGGGGAACACCGGGGAGCTGTTTTTT. The rearrangement joins TRBV4-2 to TRBJ2-2; TRBD2 is a possible D gene (6 bases). The CDR3 contains 15 residues. V was pared by 0 bases and J by 1 base, with 6 bases between. Germline V gene data show CDR1 as LGHNA and CDR2 as YNFKEQ.

The V gene is TRBV7-2, the J gene TRBJ1-1; possible D gene TRBD1, 6 bases. This CDR3 is built from 16 residues. V gave up 5 bases and J gave up 7 bases, with 23 bases separating them. From germline, CDR1 is SGHTA and CDR2 FQGNSA. This CDR3 is CASSDKTGTKRSEAFF. In nucleotides, the CDR3 is TGTGCCAGCAGCGACAAGACCGGGACAAAGCGAAGTGAAGCTTTCTTT.

This clone has more than one count but fewer than ten. This rearrangement joins TRBV3-1 (or the pseudogene TRBV3-2) to TRBJ1-1; D gene uncertain. The germline V gene has CDR1 LGHDT and CDR2 YNNKEL (reference sequence). V dropped 2 bases and J dropped 6 bases, with 13 bases sitting between them. The CDR3 is 14 amino acids. DNA for the CDR3: TGTGCCAGCAGCCAAAAAGCCGGGGTTGCTGAAGCTTTCTTT. Encoded protein: CASSQKAGVAEAFF.

The chain joins TRBV7-9 to TRBJ2-7; D may be TRBD1 (7 bases). The CDR3 is 14 residues long. From germline, CDR1 is SEHNR and CDR2 FQNEAQ (reference sequence). V lost 3 bases, J lost 3 bases, and 12 bases lay in between. CDR3 loop: CASSLAGQLYEQYF. CDR3 coding DNA: TGTGCCAGCAGCTTGGCGGGACAGCTCTACGAGCAGTACTTC.

The chain is built from TRBV14 and TRBJ2-2, with a weak D call TRBD1 (6 bases). The CDR3 runs to 15 residues. Looked up from germline, CDR1 is SGHDN and CDR2 is FVKESK. The germline V and J ends were trimmed by 5 bases and 0 bases, with 10 bases remaining between them. CDR3 amino acids: CASSWTATNTGELFF. DNA of the CDR3: TGTGCCAGCAGCTGGACAGCCACGAACACCGGGGAGCTGTTTTTT. Variable domain in full (rest from reference TRBV14 and TRBJ2-2): EAGVTQFPSHSVIEKGQTVTLRCDPISGHDNLYWYRRVMGKEIKFLLHFVKESKQDESGMPNNRFLAERTGGTYSTLKVQPAELEDSGVYFCASSWTATNTGELFFGEGSRLTVL.